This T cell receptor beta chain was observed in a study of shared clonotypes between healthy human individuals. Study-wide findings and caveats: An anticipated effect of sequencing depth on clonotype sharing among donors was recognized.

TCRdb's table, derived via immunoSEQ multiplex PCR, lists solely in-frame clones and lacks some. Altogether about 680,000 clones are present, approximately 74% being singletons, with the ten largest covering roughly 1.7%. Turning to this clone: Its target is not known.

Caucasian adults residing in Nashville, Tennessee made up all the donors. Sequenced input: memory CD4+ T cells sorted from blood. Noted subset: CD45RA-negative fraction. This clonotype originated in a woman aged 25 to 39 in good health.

The CDR3 spells CASSTRDYEIVFF. In DNA, the CDR3 is TGTGCCAGTAGTACCCGGGACTACGAAATCGTGTTCTTC. The chain recombines TRBV19 with TRBJ2-1; 7 bases agree with TRBD2. The CDR3 consists of 13 residues. V was clipped by 4 bases and J by 15 bases; unmatched bases: 12. Germline assignment: CDR1 LNHDA and CDR2 SQIVND (reference sequence).